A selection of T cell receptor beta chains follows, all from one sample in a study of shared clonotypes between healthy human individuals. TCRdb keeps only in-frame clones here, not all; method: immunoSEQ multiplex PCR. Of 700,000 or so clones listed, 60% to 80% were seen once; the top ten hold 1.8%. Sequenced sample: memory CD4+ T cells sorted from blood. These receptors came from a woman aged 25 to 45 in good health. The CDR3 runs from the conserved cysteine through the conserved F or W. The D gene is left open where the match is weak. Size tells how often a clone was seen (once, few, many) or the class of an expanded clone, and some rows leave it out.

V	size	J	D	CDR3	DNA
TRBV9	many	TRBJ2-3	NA	CASSVVGVGLTDTQYF	TGTGCCAGCAGCGTAGTTGGAGTAGGTCTCACAGATACGCAGTATTTT
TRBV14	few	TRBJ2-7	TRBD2	CASSSRTSGWQYF	TGTGCCAGCAGCTCGAGGACTAGCGGATGGCAGTACTTC
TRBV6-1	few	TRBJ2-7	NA	CASSENGRPYEQYF	TGTGCCAGCAGTGAAAACGGCAGACCGTACGAGCAGTACTTC
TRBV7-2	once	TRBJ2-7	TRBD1	CASSSLGQGKGEQYF	TGTGCCAGCAGCTCACTTGGACAGGGGAAAGGCGAGCAGTACTTC
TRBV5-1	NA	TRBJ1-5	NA	CASSLVQGGPQHF	TGCGCCAGCAGCTTGGTGCAGGGAGGGCCCCAGCATTTT
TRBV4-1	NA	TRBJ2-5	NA	CASSQGIARDFGRKTQYF	TGCGCCAGCAGCCAAGGGATTGCACGGGACTTTGGCAGGAAGACCCAGTACTTC
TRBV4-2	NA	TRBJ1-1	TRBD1	CASSQEIGQGQRAFF	TGTGCCAGCAGCCAAGAAATAGGACAGGGTCAAAGAGCTTTCTTT
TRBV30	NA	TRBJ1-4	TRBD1	CAWNFGTGNEKLFF	TGTGCCTGGAATTTCGGGACAGGGAATGAAAAACTGTTTTTT
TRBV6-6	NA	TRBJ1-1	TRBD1	CASRRQGTAPPGAFF	TGTGCCAGCAGGAGACAGGGGACGGCCCCCCCTGGGGCTTTCTTT
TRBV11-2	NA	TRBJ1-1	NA	CASSRGGGTEAFF	TGTGCCAGCAGTCGAGGGGGGGGCACTGAAGCTTTCTTT
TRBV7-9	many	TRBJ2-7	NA	CASSLDPYEQYF	TGTGCCAGCAGCTTAGACCCCTACGAGCAGTACTTC
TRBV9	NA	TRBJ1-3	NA	CASSSPQGSGNTIYF	TGTGCCAGCAGCTCCCCACAGGGCTCTGGAAACACCATATATTTT